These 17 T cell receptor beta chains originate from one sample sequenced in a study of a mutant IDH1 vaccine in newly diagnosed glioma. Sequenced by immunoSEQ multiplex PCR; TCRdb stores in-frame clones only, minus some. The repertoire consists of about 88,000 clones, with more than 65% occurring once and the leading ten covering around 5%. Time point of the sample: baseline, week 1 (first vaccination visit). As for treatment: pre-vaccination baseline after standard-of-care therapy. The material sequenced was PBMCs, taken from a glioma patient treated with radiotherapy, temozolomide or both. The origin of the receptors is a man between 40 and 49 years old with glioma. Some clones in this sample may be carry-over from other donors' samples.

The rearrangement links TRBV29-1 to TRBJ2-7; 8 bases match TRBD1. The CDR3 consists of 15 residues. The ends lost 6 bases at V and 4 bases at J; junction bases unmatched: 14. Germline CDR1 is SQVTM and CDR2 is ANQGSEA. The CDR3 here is CSVYQLRTGRYEQYF. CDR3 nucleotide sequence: TGCAGCGTCTACCAACTAAGGACAGGGAGGTACGAGCAGTACTTC.

CDR3 DNA: TGCGCCAGCAGCTTGGGGCCAGGGGATGCCGAAGAGACCCAGTACTTC. It encodes CASSLGPGDAEETQYF. The chain combines TRBV5-1 with TRBJ2-5, with D possibly TRBD1 on 6 matching bases. The CDR3 is made up of 16 amino acids. Trimming took off 0 bases at V and 3 bases at J, with 15 bases between the two ends. CDR1 is SGHRS, CDR2 YFSETQ, per germline.

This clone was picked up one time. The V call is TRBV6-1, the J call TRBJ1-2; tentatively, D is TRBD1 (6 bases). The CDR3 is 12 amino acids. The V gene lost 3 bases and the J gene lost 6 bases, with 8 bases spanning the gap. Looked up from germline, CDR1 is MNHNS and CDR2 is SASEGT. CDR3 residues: CASSEAGDGYTF. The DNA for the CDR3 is TGTGCCAGCAGTGAGGCAGGGGATGGCTACACCTTC.

CDR3 bases: TGTGCCAGCAGCAGACAGGATCCAAGGGGTATAGATACGCAGTATTTT. Its translation is CASSRQDPRGIDTQYF. The chain recombines TRBV7-2 with TRBJ2-3; D perhaps matches TRBD1 (6 bases). The germline gives CDR1 SGHTA, CDR2 FQGNSA. V gave up 5 bases and J gave up 5 bases, with 20 bases separating them. The CDR3 has 16 amino acids.

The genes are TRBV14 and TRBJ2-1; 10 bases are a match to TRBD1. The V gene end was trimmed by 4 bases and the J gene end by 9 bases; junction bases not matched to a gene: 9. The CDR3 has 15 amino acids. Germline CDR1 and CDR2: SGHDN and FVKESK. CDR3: CASSRRTGGQGEQFF. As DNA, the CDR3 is TGTGCCAGCAGCCGCCGGACAGGGGGGCAAGGTGAGCAGTTCTTC. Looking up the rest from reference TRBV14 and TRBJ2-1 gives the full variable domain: EAGVTQFPSHSVIEKGQTVTLRCDPISGHDNLYWYRRVMGKEIKFLLHFVKESKQDESGMPNNRFLAERTGGTYSTLKVQPAELEDSGVYFCASSRRTGGQGEQFFGPGTRLTVL.

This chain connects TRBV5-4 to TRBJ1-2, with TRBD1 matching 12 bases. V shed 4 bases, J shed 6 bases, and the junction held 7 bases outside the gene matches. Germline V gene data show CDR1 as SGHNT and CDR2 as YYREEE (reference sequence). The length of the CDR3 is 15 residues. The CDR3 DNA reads TGTGCCAGCAGCAATCCGGGACAGGGGGCTCATGGCTACACCTTC. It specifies CASSNPGQGAHGYTF.

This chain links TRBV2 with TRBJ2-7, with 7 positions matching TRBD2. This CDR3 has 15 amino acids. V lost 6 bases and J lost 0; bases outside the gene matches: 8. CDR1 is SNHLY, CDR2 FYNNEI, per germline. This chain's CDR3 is CASSQTSVGSYEQYF. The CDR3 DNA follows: TGTGCCAGCAGCCAAACTAGCGTGGGCTCCTACGAGCAGTACTTC.

This CDR3 is CASSMRQTGNTIYF. As DNA, the CDR3 is TGTGCCAGCAGCATGCGACAGACTGGAAACACCATATATTTT. V and J are TRBV7-9 and TRBJ1-3, with a possible D match to TRBD1 (5 bases). The CDR3 is 14 residues long. In germline, CDR1 is SEHNR, CDR2 FQNEAQ (reference sequence). V gave up 5 bases and J gave up 2 bases, with 10 bases separating them.

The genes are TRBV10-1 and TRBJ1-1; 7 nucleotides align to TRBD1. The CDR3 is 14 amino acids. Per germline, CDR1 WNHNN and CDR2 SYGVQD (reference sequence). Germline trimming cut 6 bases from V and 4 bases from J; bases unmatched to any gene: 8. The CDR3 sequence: CASSYRQGPTEAFF. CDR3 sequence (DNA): TGCGCCAGCAGCTATCGACAGGGACCCACTGAAGCTTTCTTT.

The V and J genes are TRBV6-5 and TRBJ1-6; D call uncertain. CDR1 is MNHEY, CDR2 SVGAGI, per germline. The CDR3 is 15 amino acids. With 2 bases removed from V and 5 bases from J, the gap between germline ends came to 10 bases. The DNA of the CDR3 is TGTGCCAGCAGTTACGGGAGCAGCAATAATTCACCCCTCCACTTT. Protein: CASSYGSSNNSPLHF.

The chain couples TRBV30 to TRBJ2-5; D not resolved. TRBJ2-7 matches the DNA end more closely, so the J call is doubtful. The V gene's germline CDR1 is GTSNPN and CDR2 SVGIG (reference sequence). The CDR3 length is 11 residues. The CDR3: CAWKQAYEQYF. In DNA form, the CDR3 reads TGTGCCTGGAAACAAGCTTACGAGCAGTACTTC.

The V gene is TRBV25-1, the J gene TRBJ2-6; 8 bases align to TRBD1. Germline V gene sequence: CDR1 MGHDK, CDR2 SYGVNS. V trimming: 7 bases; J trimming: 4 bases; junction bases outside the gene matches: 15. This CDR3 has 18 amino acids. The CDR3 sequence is CASTGGGQALRGANVLTF. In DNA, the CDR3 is TGTGCCAGCACCGGAGGGGGACAGGCCCTTAGGGGGGCCAACGTCCTGACTTTC. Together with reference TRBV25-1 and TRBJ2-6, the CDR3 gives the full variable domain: EADIYQTPRYLVIGTGKKITLECSQTMGHDKMYWYQQDPGMELHLIHYSYGVNSTEKGDLSSESTVSRIRTEHFPLTLESARPSHTSQYLCASTGGGQALRGANVLTFGAGSRLTVL.

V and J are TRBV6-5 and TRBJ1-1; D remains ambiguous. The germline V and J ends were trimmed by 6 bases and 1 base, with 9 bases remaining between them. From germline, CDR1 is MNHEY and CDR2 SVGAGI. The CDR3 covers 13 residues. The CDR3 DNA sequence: TGTGCCAGCAGCCTACAGCCGAACACTGAAGCTTTCTTT. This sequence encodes CASSLQPNTEAFF.

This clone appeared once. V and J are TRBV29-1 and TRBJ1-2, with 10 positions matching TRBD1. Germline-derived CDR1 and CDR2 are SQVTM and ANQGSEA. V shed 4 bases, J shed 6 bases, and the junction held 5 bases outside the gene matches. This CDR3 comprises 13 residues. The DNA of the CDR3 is TGCAGCGTTGGGGACAGGGGAGGCGATGGCTACACCTTC. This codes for CSVGDRGGDGYTF.

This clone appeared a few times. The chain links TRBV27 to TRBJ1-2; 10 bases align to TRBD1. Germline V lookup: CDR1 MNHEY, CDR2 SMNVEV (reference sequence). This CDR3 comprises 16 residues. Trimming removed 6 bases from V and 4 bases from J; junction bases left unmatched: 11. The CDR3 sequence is CASRPGQGWGAYGYTF. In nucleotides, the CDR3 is TGTGCCAGCAGGCCGGGACAGGGGTGGGGTGCCTATGGCTACACCTTC.

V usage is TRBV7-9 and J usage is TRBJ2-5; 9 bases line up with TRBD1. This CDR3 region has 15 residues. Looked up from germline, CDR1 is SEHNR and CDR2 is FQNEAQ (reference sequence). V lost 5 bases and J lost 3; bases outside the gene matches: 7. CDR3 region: CASSTWTGEKETQYF. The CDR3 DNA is TGTGCCAGCAGCACCTGGACAGGGGAAAAAGAGACCCAGTACTTC.

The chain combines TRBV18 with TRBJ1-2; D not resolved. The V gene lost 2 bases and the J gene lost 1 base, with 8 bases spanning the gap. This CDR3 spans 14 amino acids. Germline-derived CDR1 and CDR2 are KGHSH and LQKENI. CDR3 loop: CASSPSDGNYGYTF. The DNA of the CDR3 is TGTGCCAGCTCACCATCGGACGGTAACTATGGCTACACCTTC.